The entry below describes one T cell receptor (beta chain). No antigen is known for it. The data are from a study of PD-1 blockade in classical Hodgkin lymphoma. The study, taken as a whole, reports: There was a significant rise in CD4+ TCR diversity by C4D1, with no such rise for CD8+. The baseline diversity of complete responders showed similarity to that of newly diagnosed patients.

The CDR3 consists of 15 residues. Germline loops: CDR1 SGHDT, CDR2 YYEEEE. The V segment lost 4 bases and the J segment 8 bases; nucleotides outside the gene matches: 10. Method: immunoSEQ multiplex PCR; TCRdb's copy keeps in-frame clones and lacks some. The table lists about 31,000 clones, about 85% of them singletons. Every one of the patients relapsed after autologous stem cell transplantation (brentuximab vedotin exposure was variable). It was by magnetic negative selection that CD4+ T cells were purified from thawed PBMCs. Specimen: CD4+ T cells from blood, collected at baseline. The V gene is TRBV5-6, the J gene TRBJ1-4, with 8 bases matching TRBD1. The clonotype originates from a human donor with classical Hodgkin lymphoma. CDR3 nucleotide sequence: TGTGCCAGCAGCCCGCAGGGGGCAGGAAAGGAAAAACTGTTTTTT. Translating gives CASSPQGAGKEKLFF.